The entry below gives a single TCR beta chain sequence along with its context. Antigen unknown. These data come from a study of T cell responses to AZD1222 COVID-19 vaccine. Study-level points and caveats: Repertoires were collected only later (after the peak T cell response had occurred). Two AZD1222 doses significantly raised spike-specific TCR breadth and depth over controls. The donor group comprised mostly white British people and more females; the analysis possibly underestimated clonal diversity.

This CDR3 comprises 15 residues. Trimming cost V 0 bases and J 0 bases, with 6 bases left between them. CDR1 is LGHDT, CDR2 YNNKEL, per germline (reference sequence). The assay was immunoSEQ multiplex PCR, and TCRdb's table has in-frame clones only and misses some. The sample yields some 170,000 clones, just over 90% seen once. This chain links TRBV3-1 (or the pseudogene TRBV3-2) with TRBJ1-5; TRBD1 is a possible D gene (5 bases). The TCR sequence derives from an adult who received the AZD1222 COVID-19 vaccine. The sample was peripheral blood, taken 28 days after the second AZD1222 dose. The CDR3 sequence is CASSQDGTSNQPQHF. For the CDR3, the DNA is TGTGCCAGCAGCCAAGATGGGACTAGCAATCAGCCCCAGCATTTT.